The rows below give T cell receptor beta chains drawn from one sample of a study of T cell changes during pregnancy in multiple sclerosis. The data were produced by immunoSEQ multiplex PCR, yet TCRdb's version contains in-frame clones alone and is incomplete. The sample carries approximately 43,000 clones, around 95% recorded once. The specimen was CD8+ T cells from peripheral blood mononuclear cells, collected after pregnancy. The origin of the receptors is a female donor with multiple sclerosis, enrolled in a pregnancy study. Both conserved end residues are part of each CDR3. The order of the fields is CDR3 DNA, CDR3 protein, clone size, J gene, D gene, V gene. D genes are given only for firm matches. Only some rows state a clone size, as once, few, many or a class for expanded clones.

cdr3_nt: TGTGCCAGCAGCCACCCCCGAGACAGGGGGATCCACGAGCAGTACTTC; cdr3_aa: CASSHPRDRGIHEQYF; clone_size: -; j_call: TRBJ2-7; d_call: TRBD1; v_call: TRBV27
cdr3_nt: TGTGCCAGCAGTTCGGGACAGTCCACCGGGGAGCTGTTTTTT; cdr3_aa: CASSSGQSTGELFF; clone_size: -; j_call: TRBJ2-2; d_call: TRBD1; v_call: TRBV27
cdr3_nt: TGTGCCAGCAGTGAAGCTGGACTTAACTATGGCTACACCTTC; cdr3_aa: CASSEAGLNYGYTF; clone_size: few; j_call: TRBJ1-2; d_call: -; v_call: TRBV2
cdr3_nt: TGCGCCAGCAGTTCCGGGACTAGCGGATCCCCGTACCAAGAGACCCAGTACTTC; cdr3_aa: CASSSGTSGSPYQETQYF; clone_size: -; j_call: TRBJ2-5; d_call: TRBD2; v_call: TRBV10-2
cdr3_nt: TGTGCCAGCAGCCAAGATTGGACAGGGTTTTCCTATGGCTACACCTTC; cdr3_aa: CASSQDWTGFSYGYTF; clone_size: -; j_call: TRBJ1-2; d_call: TRBD1; v_call: TRBV4-2
cdr3_nt: TGTGCCAGCAGTGGGGGGGGTGTGAGCCCCGGGGAGCTGTTTTTT; cdr3_aa: CASSGGGVSPGELFF; clone_size: -; j_call: TRBJ2-2; d_call: TRBD2; v_call: TRBV2
cdr3_nt: TGTGCCAGCAGCCAACGGACAGGGGAAGGAAACACCATATATTTT; cdr3_aa: CASSQRTGEGNTIYF; clone_size: -; j_call: TRBJ1-3; d_call: TRBD1; v_call: TRBV4-2
cdr3_nt: TGTGCCAGCAGTGAGGTGGCCAGACTGGAGGATACGCAGTATTTT; cdr3_aa: CASSEVARLEDTQYF; clone_size: -; j_call: TRBJ2-3; d_call: -; v_call: TRBV2
cdr3_nt: TGTGCCAGCAGTCCCGACAGGGTCAATCAGCCCCAGCATTTT; cdr3_aa: CASSPDRVNQPQHF; clone_size: once; j_call: TRBJ1-5; d_call: TRBD1; v_call: TRBV28
cdr3_nt: TGTGCCAGCAGCCCCACCCAGACAGGGGGGACGGATCAGCCCCAGCATTTT; cdr3_aa: CASSPTQTGGTDQPQHF; clone_size: once; j_call: TRBJ1-5; d_call: TRBD1; v_call: TRBV7-9
cdr3_nt: TGTGCCAGCAGTGAGGCGCGGGACGAGCAGTACTTC; cdr3_aa: CASSEARDEQYF; clone_size: -; j_call: TRBJ2-7; d_call: -; v_call: TRBV6-1
cdr3_nt: TGTGCCAGCAGTTACTCCCAGCCCGGGGAAAAACTGTTTTTT; cdr3_aa: CASSYSQPGEKLFF; clone_size: -; j_call: TRBJ1-4; d_call: -; v_call: TRBV6-5
cdr3_nt: TGTGCCAGCAGCTGGGAGGGCGCAAACTATGGCTACACCTTC; cdr3_aa: CASSWEGANYGYTF; clone_size: -; j_call: TRBJ1-2; d_call: -; v_call: TRBV7-2
cdr3_nt: TGTGCCAGTAGGCGGGGGAGTGAGCAGTTCTTC; cdr3_aa: CASRRGSEQFF; clone_size: -; j_call: TRBJ2-1; d_call: TRBD2; v_call: TRBV19
cdr3_nt: TGTGCCAGCAGCCCCACCGATAACCACTTGGATACGCAGTATTTT; cdr3_aa: CASSPTDNHLDTQYF; clone_size: -; j_call: TRBJ2-3; d_call: -; v_call: TRBV7-8
cdr3_nt: TGCAGCGTTGATGGGGGGGCTCTGAACAATGAGCAGTTCTTC; cdr3_aa: CSVDGGALNNEQFF; clone_size: -; j_call: TRBJ2-1; d_call: -; v_call: TRBV29-1
cdr3_nt: TGTGCCAACCTTTTTAAGGGCGGGGAACCTACAAATGAGCAGTTCTTC; cdr3_aa: CANLFKGGEPTNEQFF; clone_size: -; j_call: TRBJ2-1; d_call: -; v_call: TRBV21-1
cdr3_nt: TGTGCCAGCAGCTTATGGCCCCGGGGGGAAGAGACCCAGTACTTC; cdr3_aa: CASSLWPRGEETQYF; clone_size: -; j_call: TRBJ2-5; d_call: TRBD2; v_call: TRBV11-1
cdr3_nt: TGCAGCGTTGAAGAAGCCGATCCCCCCTACGAGCAGTACTTC; cdr3_aa: CSVEEADPPYEQYF; clone_size: -; j_call: TRBJ2-7; d_call: -; v_call: TRBV29-1
cdr3_nt: TGTGCCAGCAGCGGACGGACAGCCGGCGGGGAAAAACTGTTTTTT; cdr3_aa: CASSGRTAGGEKLFF; clone_size: few; j_call: TRBJ1-4; d_call: -; v_call: TRBV9
cdr3_nt: TGTGCCAGCAGCGTAGAGGTGGGAGTGGTCACAGATACGCAGTATTTT; cdr3_aa: CASSVEVGVVTDTQYF; clone_size: -; j_call: TRBJ2-3; d_call: -; v_call: TRBV9
cdr3_nt: TGTGCCAGCAGCTTCGGGCTAGCGGGAGGGCCCTGGGATGAGCAGTTCTTC; cdr3_aa: CASSFGLAGGPWDEQFF; clone_size: -; j_call: TRBJ2-1; d_call: TRBD2; v_call: TRBV5-5
cdr3_nt: TGTGCCAGCAGCTTGGCTGAGGGGGGGACTGGAAACACCATATATTTT; cdr3_aa: CASSLAEGGTGNTIYF; clone_size: once; j_call: TRBJ1-3; d_call: -; v_call: TRBV5-4
cdr3_nt: TGTGCCAGCAGCCCAGCCCAGGGACACCACCAATACGAGCAGTACTTC; cdr3_aa: CASSPAQGHHQYEQYF; clone_size: once; j_call: TRBJ2-7; d_call: -; v_call: TRBV27
cdr3_nt: TGTGCCAGTAGCCCACGGACAGGCCCTCTCTACGAGCAGTACTTC; cdr3_aa: CASSPRTGPLYEQYF; clone_size: -; j_call: TRBJ2-7; d_call: TRBD1; v_call: TRBV19
cdr3_nt: TGTGCCAGCAGTCGGGGGAGCAACCAGCCCCAGCATTTT; cdr3_aa: CASSRGSNQPQHF; clone_size: -; j_call: TRBJ1-5; d_call: -; v_call: TRBV27
cdr3_nt: TGTGCCAGCAGCCCTCCGACTAGCGGTTCCTACAATGAGCAGTTCTTC; cdr3_aa: CASSPPTSGSYNEQFF; clone_size: -; j_call: TRBJ2-1; d_call: TRBD2; v_call: TRBV7-8
cdr3_nt: TGTGCCAGCAGCGTCGACAGCAGCTCCGCAGATACGCAGTATTTT; cdr3_aa: CASSVDSSSADTQYF; clone_size: -; j_call: TRBJ2-3; d_call: -; v_call: TRBV9
cdr3_nt: TGTGCCAGCAGTTACGGTACTAGCGGGAGCTCCTACGAGCAGTACTTC; cdr3_aa: CASSYGTSGSSYEQYF; clone_size: -; j_call: TRBJ2-7; d_call: TRBD2; v_call: TRBV6-5
cdr3_nt: TGTGCCAGCAGTGAAGTTTTAGAACAGGGCTCTGGAAACACCATATATTTT; cdr3_aa: CASSEVLEQGSGNTIYF; clone_size: -; j_call: TRBJ1-3; d_call: -; v_call: TRBV6-1
cdr3_nt: TGTGCCAGCAGCTTCTCTGAGAGGGCTGCCGGGGAGCTGTTTTTT; cdr3_aa: CASSFSERAAGELFF; clone_size: -; j_call: TRBJ2-2; d_call: -; v_call: TRBV7-9
cdr3_nt: TGTGCCAGCAGCTTGGAGGAATGGTGGACAGGGGGGACTGAAGCTTTCTTT; cdr3_aa: CASSLEEWWTGGTEAFF; clone_size: -; j_call: TRBJ1-1; d_call: TRBD1; v_call: TRBV5-5
cdr3_nt: TGTGCCAGCAGCCCTCGGGACAACTCCTACAATGAGCAGTTCTTC; cdr3_aa: CASSPRDNSYNEQFF; clone_size: -; j_call: TRBJ2-1; d_call: -; v_call: TRBV7-6
cdr3_nt: TGTGCCACCGGGGGGGCCGTGAACACTGAAGCTTTCTTT; cdr3_aa: CATGGAVNTEAFF; clone_size: -; j_call: TRBJ1-1; d_call: -; v_call: TRBV19
cdr3_nt: TGTGCCAGCAGTGTCCGGGACACCAATCAGCCCCAGCATTTT; cdr3_aa: CASSVRDTNQPQHF; clone_size: -; j_call: TRBJ1-5; d_call: -; v_call: TRBV2
cdr3_nt: TGTGCCAGTAGACTAGCGGGAATCAATGAGCAGTTCTTC; cdr3_aa: CASRLAGINEQFF; clone_size: -; j_call: TRBJ2-1; d_call: TRBD2; v_call: TRBV28
cdr3_nt: TGTGCCAGCAGCTTAGCTGGGTTACCAGGCCCCAATTCACCCCTCCACTTT; cdr3_aa: CASSLAGLPGPNSPLHF; clone_size: -; j_call: TRBJ1-6; d_call: -; v_call: TRBV7-2
cdr3_nt: TGTGCCAGCAGCCAAGTTGTATTTTTGTCCGGGGAGCTGTTTTTT; cdr3_aa: CASSQVVFLSGELFF; clone_size: -; j_call: TRBJ2-2; d_call: -; v_call: TRBV4-2
cdr3_nt: TGTGCCAGCGGCTTGACAGGAGCGGAGGACACTGAAGCTTTCTTT; cdr3_aa: CASGLTGAEDTEAFF; clone_size: -; j_call: TRBJ1-1; d_call: -; v_call: TRBV6-6
cdr3_nt: TGTGCCAGCACCCCGGACACTCCTCGGCACGAGCAGTACTTC; cdr3_aa: CASTPDTPRHEQYF; clone_size: -; j_call: TRBJ2-7; d_call: -; v_call: TRBV7-8
cdr3_nt: TGCAGCGCTACCCCGGGGACTAGCGTCGACGAGCAGTACTTC; cdr3_aa: CSATPGTSVDEQYF; clone_size: -; j_call: TRBJ2-7; d_call: TRBD2; v_call: TRBV29-1
cdr3_nt: TGTGCCAGCATGCAGGGGGGCACAGATACGCAGTATTTT; cdr3_aa: CASMQGGTDTQYF; clone_size: -; j_call: TRBJ2-3; d_call: TRBD1; v_call: TRBV27
cdr3_nt: TGTGCCAGCTCTTCGGGACAGGAGAGCTCCTACGAGCAGTACTTC; cdr3_aa: CASSSGQESSYEQYF; clone_size: -; j_call: TRBJ2-7; d_call: TRBD1; v_call: TRBV18
cdr3_nt: TGCGCCAGCAGCCAAGGGCGGCCACCAGGGGATGGCTACACCTTC; cdr3_aa: CASSQGRPPGDGYTF; clone_size: -; j_call: TRBJ1-2; d_call: -; v_call: TRBV4-1
cdr3_nt: TGCAGCGTTGTACTTCCAGGGACAGGAGAAACCGGGGAGCTGTTTTTT; cdr3_aa: CSVVLPGTGETGELFF; clone_size: -; j_call: TRBJ2-2; d_call: TRBD1; v_call: TRBV29-1
cdr3_nt: TGTGCCAGCAGTGAGAGAGGGTACGAGCAGTACTTC; cdr3_aa: CASSERGYEQYF; clone_size: once; j_call: TRBJ2-7; d_call: -; v_call: TRBV25-1
cdr3_nt: TGTGCCAGCAGCTTCGCGACCGGGACAGGGGGTGACTATGGCTACACCTTC; cdr3_aa: CASSFATGTGGDYGYTF; clone_size: -; j_call: TRBJ1-2; d_call: TRBD1; v_call: TRBV7-9
cdr3_nt: TGTGCCAGCAGCGTAGGAACAGCCTCTGGAAACACCATATATTTT; cdr3_aa: CASSVGTASGNTIYF; clone_size: -; j_call: TRBJ1-3; d_call: -; v_call: TRBV9
cdr3_nt: TGCGCCAGCAGCTCAGATACAGATACGCAGTATTTT; cdr3_aa: CASSSDTDTQYF; clone_size: -; j_call: TRBJ2-3; d_call: -; v_call: TRBV4-1
cdr3_nt: TGTGCCAGCAGCTTGGAGGGCGGGGGGCCCTACAATGAGCAGTTCTTC; cdr3_aa: CASSLEGGGPYNEQFF; clone_size: -; j_call: TRBJ2-1; d_call: TRBD2; v_call: TRBV5-4
cdr3_nt: TGTGCCAGCAGTCCGGACAGGGCGAGCTCCTACGAGCAGTACTTC; cdr3_aa: CASSPDRASSYEQYF; clone_size: -; j_call: TRBJ2-7; d_call: TRBD1; v_call: TRBV27
cdr3_nt: TGTGCCAGCAGCGAAAGGGGGTGGAATTCACCCCTCCACTTT; cdr3_aa: CASSERGWNSPLHF; clone_size: -; j_call: TRBJ1-6; d_call: -; v_call: TRBV7-6
cdr3_nt: TGTGCCAGCAGTGAATGGGGCGGGGGTCGATTTCAAGAGACCCAGTACTTC; cdr3_aa: CASSEWGGGRFQETQYF; clone_size: -; j_call: TRBJ2-5; d_call: TRBD2; v_call: TRBV25-1
cdr3_nt: TGTGCCAGCAGTTTACTAGCGCCTAATTCCTACAATGAGCAGTTCTTC; cdr3_aa: CASSLLAPNSYNEQFF; clone_size: -; j_call: TRBJ2-1; d_call: -; v_call: TRBV28
cdr3_nt: TGTGCCAGCAGTCCGGGGACTACTCACACCGGGGAGCTGTTTTTT; cdr3_aa: CASSPGTTHTGELFF; clone_size: -; j_call: TRBJ2-2; d_call: TRBD2; v_call: TRBV25-1
cdr3_nt: TGTGCCAGCAGCCCCTACCTTACAGGGGTTCTTCGGAACACTGAAGCTTTCTTT; cdr3_aa: CASSPYLTGVLRNTEAFF; clone_size: -; j_call: TRBJ1-1; d_call: TRBD1; v_call: TRBV14
cdr3_nt: TGTGCCAGCAGCCGGACACTACAAGAGACCCAGTACTTC; cdr3_aa: CASSRTLQETQYF; clone_size: -; j_call: TRBJ2-5; d_call: -; v_call: TRBV7-3
cdr3_nt: TGTGCCAGCAGTTTATCAGGGGCGGCTAGAAACACTGAAGCTTTCTTT; cdr3_aa: CASSLSGAARNTEAFF; clone_size: -; j_call: TRBJ1-1; d_call: -; v_call: TRBV27
cdr3_nt: TGTGCCAGCAGCTTGTCCGTGGACAGCAGGAACGAGCAGTACTTC; cdr3_aa: CASSLSVDSRNEQYF; clone_size: -; j_call: TRBJ2-7; d_call: -; v_call: TRBV7-6